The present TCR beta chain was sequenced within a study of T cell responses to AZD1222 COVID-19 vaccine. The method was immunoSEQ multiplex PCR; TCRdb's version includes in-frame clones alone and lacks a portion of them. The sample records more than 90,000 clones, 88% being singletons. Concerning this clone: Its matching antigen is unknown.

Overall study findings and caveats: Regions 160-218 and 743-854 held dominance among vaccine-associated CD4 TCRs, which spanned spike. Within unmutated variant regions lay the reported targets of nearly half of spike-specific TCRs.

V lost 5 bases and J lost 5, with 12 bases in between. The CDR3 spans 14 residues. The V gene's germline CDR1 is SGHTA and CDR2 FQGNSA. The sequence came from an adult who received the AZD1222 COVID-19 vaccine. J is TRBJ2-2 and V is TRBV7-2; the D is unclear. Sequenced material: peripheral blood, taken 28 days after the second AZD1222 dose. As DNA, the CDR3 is TGTGCCAGCAGCCCACCCCCATCGACCGGGGAGCTGTTTTTT. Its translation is CASSPPPSTGELFF.